The 9 T cell receptor beta chains reported below all come from one sample, sequenced in a study of cytomegalovirus exposure and HLA in healthy donors. The table came from immunoSEQ multiplex PCR; TCRdb's copy has only in-frame clones and leaves some out. In the table there are around 220,000 clones, over 80% of which are singletons. Sequencing was done on a sample of PBMCs. These TCRs come from a woman aged 30 to 39 in good health and CMV-seropositive.

This CDR3 is CASSLVRNEQFF. CDR3 bases: TGCGCCAGCAGCTTGGTTCGCAATGAGCAGTTCTTC. The V call is TRBV5-1, the J call TRBJ2-1, with D unclear. The CDR3 covers 12 residues. V was trimmed by 0 bases and J by 6 bases, leaving 4 bases between them. The V gene's germline CDR1 is SGHRS and CDR2 YFSETQ.

The V call is TRBV27, the J call TRBJ2-7, with D possibly matching TRBD1 (5 bases). Trimming took off 0 bases at V and 7 bases at J, with 10 bases between the two ends. Germline V CDR1 and CDR2: MNHEY, SMNVEV (reference sequence). The CDR3 covers 13 residues. In DNA form, the CDR3 reads TGTGCCAGCAGTTTATCGGGGCTAGGGGAGCAGTACTTC. This encodes CASSLSGLGEQYF.

The V and J genes are TRBV7-2 and TRBJ1-1; no definite D call. V lost 5 bases and J 5 bases, leaving 12 bases between the germline ends. There are 13 residues in the CDR3. Germline CDR1 SGHTA, CDR2 FQGNSA. The CDR3 DNA reads TGTGCCAGCAGCCGTACATGGGAAACTGAAGCTTTCTTT. Residues: CASSRTWETEAFF.

This chain uses TRBV28 with TRBJ2-7; D unclear. V lost 7 bases and J 3 bases, leaving 16 bases between the germline ends. CDR3 size: 14 residues. Germline V lookup: CDR1 MDHEN, CDR2 SYDVKM. CDR3 sequence (DNA): TGTGCCAGCACCACACAGATTTTAGGCTACGAGCAGTACTTC. It specifies CASTTQILGYEQYF.

This clone was seen only once. V gene TRBV30 combines with J gene TRBJ2-7; 8 bases agree with TRBD2. This CDR3 spans 15 amino acids. Germline V lookup: CDR1 GTSNPN, CDR2 SVGIG (reference sequence). The V gene end was trimmed by 4 bases and the J gene end by 6 bases; junction bases not matched to a gene: 14. CDR3 in amino acids: CAWTHLAGWDSEQYF. For the CDR3, the DNA is TGTGCCTGGACCCATCTAGCGGGTTGGGATAGCGAGCAGTACTTC.

This CDR3 reads CASSVEGPNEQFF. In nucleotides, the CDR3 is TGTGCCAGCAGTGTGGAGGGGCCTAATGAGCAGTTCTTC. V is TRBV7-9 and J is TRBJ2-1; D might be TRBD2 (6 bases). The V gene lost 6 bases and the J gene lost 7 bases, with 13 bases spanning the gap. CDR1 is SEHNR and CDR2 is FQNEAQ in the germline V gene (reference sequence). The CDR3 sequence is 13 residues long.

The chain has TRBV30 and TRBJ1-2; D is unresolved. CDR1 and CDR2 from the germline V gene are GTSNPN and SVGIG (reference sequence). The CDR3 consists of 10 residues. V dropped 5 bases and J dropped 6 bases, with 7 bases sitting between them. The CDR3 loop is CAWGPNGYTF. CDR3 coding DNA: TGTGCCTGGGGACCCAATGGCTACACCTTC.

This clone turned up a few times. V and J are TRBV6-5 and TRBJ1-2; TRBD1 might be the D (6 bases). Germline loops: CDR1 MNHEY, CDR2 SVGAGI. CDR3 length equals 12 residues. Trimming removed 5 bases from V and 11 bases from J, with 15 bases in between. This chain's CDR3 is CASSLSGTSYTF. In DNA form, the CDR3 reads TGTGCCAGCAGTCTATCAGGGACATCGTACACCTTC.

This chain joins TRBV29-1 and TRBJ2-5, with TRBD2 as a possible D gene (7 bases). Germline V lookup: CDR1 SQVTM, CDR2 ANQGSEA. V shed 4 bases and J shed 2 bases, with 17 bases lying between them. This CDR3 contains 15 residues. In nucleotides, the CDR3 is TGCAGCGTTGTGGTACAGGGAGGGTCGCAAGAGACCCAGTACTTC. As protein: CSVVVQGGSQETQYF.